This T cell receptor beta chain was captured by sequencing in a study of T cells in Graves' hyperthyroidism and ophthalmopathy. General observations from the study: The majority of expanded thyroid clonotypes above 0.001 also appeared in blood.

Germline V lookup: CDR1 MNHEY, CDR2 SMNVEV (reference sequence). The CDR3 contains 14 residues. The V and J ends lost 1 base and 4 bases respectively, with 10 bases between them. This clonotype was seen more than once but under ten times. Its antigen is still unknown. Amplified TCR beta CDR3 regions derived from RNA transcripts. A first-round RT-PCR of the TCR CDR3 used the HTBI primer set. MiXCR was run by TCRdb on the multiplex PCR reads, yielding one entry per CDR3 protein. The data contain about 250,000 distinct CDR3 sequences, approximately 21% of them seen just once; the ten biggest clones take up about 60%.

V is TRBV27 and J is TRBJ1-2; no reliable D call. This TCR derives from a man younger than 45 with Graves' ophthalmopathy. The sequencing input was blood. CDR3 sequence (DNA): TGTGCCAGCAGTTTATTCCACCGCGGCTATGGCTACACCTTC. It specifies CASSLFHRGYGYTF.